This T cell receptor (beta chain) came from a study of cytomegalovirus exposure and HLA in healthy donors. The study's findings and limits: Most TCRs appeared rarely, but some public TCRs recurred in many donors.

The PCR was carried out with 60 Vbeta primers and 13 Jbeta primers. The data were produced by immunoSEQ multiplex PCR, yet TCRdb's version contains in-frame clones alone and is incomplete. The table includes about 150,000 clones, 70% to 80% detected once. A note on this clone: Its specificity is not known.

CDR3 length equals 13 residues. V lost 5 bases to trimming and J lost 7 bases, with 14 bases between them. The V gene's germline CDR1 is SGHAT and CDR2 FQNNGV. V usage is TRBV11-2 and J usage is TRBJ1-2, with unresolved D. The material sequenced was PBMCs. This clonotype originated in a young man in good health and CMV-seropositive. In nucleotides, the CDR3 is TGTGCCAGCAGCCCAGGCGGGTTGTCTGGCTACACCTTC. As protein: CASSPGGLSGYTF.